One sample yielded the 8 T cell receptor beta chains listed below, sequenced in a study of cytomegalovirus exposure and HLA in healthy donors. TCRdb keeps only in-frame clones here, not all; method: immunoSEQ multiplex PCR. The sample yields under 300,000 clones, around 85% seen once. Material for sequencing was PBMCs. The receptors were sampled from a woman between 18 and 30 years old in good health and CMV-seronegative.

The chain is built from TRBV6-1 and TRBJ1-2; 9 nucleotides align to TRBD1. The CDR3 runs to 13 residues. Germline lookup yields CDR1 MNHNS and CDR2 SASEGT. The J segment lost 4 bases and the V segment lost 8 bases, leaving 5 bases of the junction unmatched. The CDR3 nucleotides read TGTGCCAGCCGGACAGGGGTGGCCTATGGCTACACCTTC. Amino acid sequence: CASRTGVAYGYTF.

V and J are TRBV18 and TRBJ1-1; D is possibly TRBD1 (5 bases). Germline loops: CDR1 KGHSH, CDR2 LQKENI. The CDR3 is 14 residues long. V lost 5 bases to trimming and J lost 1 base, with 11 bases between them. CDR3 amino acids: CASSMGLQNTEAFF. The CDR3 DNA is TGTGCCAGCTCAATGGGACTCCAGAACACTGAAGCTTTCTTT.

The chain is built from TRBV14 and TRBJ2-7, with D possibly being TRBD2 (5 bases). Germline assignment: CDR1 SGHDN and CDR2 FVKESK. The CDR3 is 12 amino acids. The V and J ends lost 1 base and 6 bases respectively, with 7 bases between them. The CDR3 region is CASSQGRFEQYF. CDR3 in DNA: TGTGCCAGCAGCCAAGGGAGGTTCGAGCAGTACTTC.

This chain connects TRBV4-3 to TRBJ2-7; TRBD1 might be the D (6 bases). CDR1 is LGHNA and CDR2 is YSLEER in the germline V gene. The length of the CDR3 is 15 residues. Trimming pared 4 bases from V and 5 bases from J, leaving 18 bases between. The CDR3 spells CASSPNQGPGHEQYF. The CDR3 coding sequence is TGCGCCAGCAGCCCTAACCAGGGGCCGGGGCACGAGCAGTACTTC.

This sequence joins TRBV7-6 and TRBJ1-1; no clear D gene. V lost 6 bases to trimming and J lost 1 base, with 12 bases between them. The CDR3 contains 14 residues. Germline CDR1 SGHVS, CDR2 FNYEAQ. CDR3: CASSTTGRNTEAFF. DNA of the CDR3: TGTGCCAGCAGTACAACGGGAAGGAACACTGAAGCTTTCTTT.

The gene calls are TRBV10-3 and TRBJ2-7; TRBD1 matches 9 bases. Trimming took 7 bases from V and 2 from J; bases not matched to a gene: 12. This CDR3 spans 16 amino acids. Germline V CDR1 and CDR2: ENHRY, SYGVKD. CDR3 region: CAINSGQGTSTYEQYF. The CDR3 nucleotides read TGTGCCATCAACAGCGGACAGGGGACGAGCACCTACGAGCAGTACTTC.

J is TRBJ1-2 and V is TRBV19, with 10 bases fitting TRBD1. This CDR3 spans 15 amino acids. J gave up 2 bases and V 1 base, and 1 base lay outside the gene matches. Germline V gene sequence: CDR1 LNHDA, CDR2 SQIVND (reference sequence). The CDR3 DNA is TGTGCCAGTAGTATAGGGGACAGGGGAAACTATGGCTACACCTTC. Its protein is CASSIGDRGNYGYTF. Combining the CDR3 with reference TRBV19 and TRBJ1-2 gives the whole variable domain DGGITQSPKYLFRKEGQNVTLSCEQNLNHDAMYWYRQDPGQGLRLIYYSQIVNDFQKGDIAEGYSVSREKKESFPLTVTSAQKNPTAFYLCASSIGDRGNYGYTFGSGTRLTVV.

CDR3: CASSRGYRLVPDTQYF. In DNA form, the CDR3 reads TGTGCCAGCAGCCGAGGGTATAGACTAGTGCCCGATACGCAGTATTTT. The gene calls are TRBV2 and TRBJ2-3; D may be TRBD2 (6 bases). This CDR3 has 16 amino acids. V was cut by 6 bases and J by 6 bases, with 22 bases left in between. Per germline, CDR1 SNHLY and CDR2 FYNNEI.